This T cell receptor (beta chain) was sequenced for a study of blood T cell repertoires in COVID-19. Trimming cost V 4 bases and J 4 bases, with 14 bases left between them. Looked up from germline, CDR1 is SGDLS and CDR2 is YYNGEE. The CDR3 runs to 14 residues. Assay used: immunoSEQ multiplex PCR; TCRdb lists only in-frame clones, some missing. The table has 35,000 to 50,000 clones, just under 70% seen once. This receptor was taken from an older man with acute or convalescent COVID-19. The sequenced sample consisted of peripheral blood. The rearrangement links TRBV9 to TRBJ1-2, with D hard to call. As DNA, the CDR3 is TGTGCCAGCAGCTTCCGCTCGGGTGGCTATGGCTACACCTTC. It yields the protein CASSFRSGGYGYTF.